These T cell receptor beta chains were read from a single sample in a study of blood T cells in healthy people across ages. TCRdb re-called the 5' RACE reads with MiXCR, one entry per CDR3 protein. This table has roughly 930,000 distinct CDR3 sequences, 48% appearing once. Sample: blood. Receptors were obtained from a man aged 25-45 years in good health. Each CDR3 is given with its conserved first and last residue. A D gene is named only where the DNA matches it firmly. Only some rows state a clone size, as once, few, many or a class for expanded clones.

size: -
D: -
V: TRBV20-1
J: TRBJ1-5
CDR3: CSASEGLPFEPQHF
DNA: TGCAGTGCTAGCGAGGGACTCCCCTTTGAGCCCCAGCATTTT

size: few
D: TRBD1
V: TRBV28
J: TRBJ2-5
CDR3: CASSSTARGRRETQYF
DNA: TGTGCCAGCAGTTCTACCGCCAGGGGGCGTCGAGAGACCCAGTACTTC

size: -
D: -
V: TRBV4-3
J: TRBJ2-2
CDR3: CASSWGAGEPGELFF
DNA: TGCGCCAGCAGTTGGGGGGCAGGGGAACCCGGGGAGCTGTTTTTT

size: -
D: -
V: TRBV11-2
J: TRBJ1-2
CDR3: CASSFGRYYGYTF
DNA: TGTGCCAGCAGCTTCGGCAGGTACTATGGCTACACCTTC

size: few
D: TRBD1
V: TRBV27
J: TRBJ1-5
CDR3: CASSLLGTDYSNQPQHF
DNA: TGTGCCAGCAGTCTGCTAGGGACAGATTATAGCAATCAGCCCCAGCATTTT

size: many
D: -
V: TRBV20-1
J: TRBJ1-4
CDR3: CSARDLGLGNEKLFF
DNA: TGCAGTGCTAGAGATCTGGGACTGGGGAATGAAAAACTGTTTTTT

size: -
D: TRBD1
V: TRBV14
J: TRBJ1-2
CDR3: CASSLLQGARGYTF
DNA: TGTGCCAGCAGCCTTCTACAGGGGGCGCGTGGCTACACCTTC

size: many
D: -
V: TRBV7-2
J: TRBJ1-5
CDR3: CASSPQGSNQPQHF
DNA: TGTGCCAGCAGCCCTCAAGGGAGCAATCAGCCCCAGCATTTT

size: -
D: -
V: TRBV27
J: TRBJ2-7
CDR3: CASSPYERAHEQYF
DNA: TGTGCCAGCAGTCCTTACGAGAGGGCCCACGAGCAGTACTTC

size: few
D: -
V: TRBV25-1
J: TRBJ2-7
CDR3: CASSEVFGPPGPLSYEQYF
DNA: TGTGCCAGCAGTGAAGTTTTCGGGCCCCCCGGGCCATTATCCTACGAGCAGTACTTC

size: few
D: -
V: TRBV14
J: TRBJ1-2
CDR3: CASSQQAANYGYTF
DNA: TGTGCCAGCAGCCAGCAGGCCGCCAACTATGGCTACACCTTC

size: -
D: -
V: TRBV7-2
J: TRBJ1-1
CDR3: CASSLVAGGSDTEAFF
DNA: TGTGCCAGCAGCTTAGTGGCTGGAGGGAGCGACACTGAAGCTTTCTTT

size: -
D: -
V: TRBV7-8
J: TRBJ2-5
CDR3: CASSGTGGWNEQYF
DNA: TGTGCCAGCAGCGGGACTGGGGGTTGGAATGAGCAGTACTTC

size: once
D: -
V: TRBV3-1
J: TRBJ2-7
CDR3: CASSPSGLVSTSYEQYF
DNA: TGTGCCAGCAGCCCGTCCGGGCTCGTCTCTACTTCCTACGAGCAGTACTTC

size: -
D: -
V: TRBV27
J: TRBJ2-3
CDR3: CASSFGAGRTDTQYF
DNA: TGTGCCAGCAGTTTTGGGGCAGGCCGCACAGATACGCAGTATTTT

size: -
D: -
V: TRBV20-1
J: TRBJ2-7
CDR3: CSASPTYGGTYEQYF
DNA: TGCAGTGCTAGCCCGACCTACGGCGGTACCTACGAGCAGTACTTC

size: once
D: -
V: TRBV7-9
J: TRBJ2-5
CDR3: CASGRVGVRETQYF
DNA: TGTGCCAGCGGGCGTGTGGGGGTGCGAGAGACCCAGTACTTC

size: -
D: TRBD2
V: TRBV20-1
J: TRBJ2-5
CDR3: CSAREVAGAEETQYF
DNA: TGCAGTGCTAGAGAAGTAGCGGGGGCGGAGGAGACCCAGTACTTC

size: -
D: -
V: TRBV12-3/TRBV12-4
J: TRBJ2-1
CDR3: CASSRGGSLGHEQFF
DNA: TGTGCCAGCAGTAGGGGAGGTAGCTTGGGACATGAGCAGTTCTTC

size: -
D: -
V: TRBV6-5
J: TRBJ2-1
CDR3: CASSYGQGSGNEQFF
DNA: TGTGCCAGCAGTTACGGGCAGGGATCCGGCAATGAGCAGTTCTTC

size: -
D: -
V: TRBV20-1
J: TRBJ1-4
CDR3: CSARDRGTTNEKLFF
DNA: TGCAGTGCTAGAGATAGGGGGACTACTAATGAAAAACTGTTTTTT

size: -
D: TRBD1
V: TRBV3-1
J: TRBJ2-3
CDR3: CASSQAIPGQGPSTDTQYF
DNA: TGTGCCAGCAGCCAAGCCATCCCGGGACAGGGGCCTAGCACAGATACGCAGTATTTT

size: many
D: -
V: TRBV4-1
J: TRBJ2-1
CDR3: CASSRISQDNEQFF
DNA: TGCGCCAGCAGCCGGATATCACAGGATAATGAGCAGTTCTTC

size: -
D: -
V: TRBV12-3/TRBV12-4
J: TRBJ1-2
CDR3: CAGSPTKRVLYGYTF
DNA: TGTGCCGGCAGCCCAACCAAGAGGGTCCTTTATGGCTACACCTTC

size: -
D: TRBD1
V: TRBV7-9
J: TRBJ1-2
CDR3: CASSLANRGRNYGYTF
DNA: TGTGCCAGCAGCTTAGCCAACAGGGGAAGGAACTATGGCTACACCTTC

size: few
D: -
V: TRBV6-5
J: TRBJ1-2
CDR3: CASSYSLGDYGYTF
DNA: TGTGCCAGCAGTTACTCGCTGGGCGACTATGGCTACACCTTC

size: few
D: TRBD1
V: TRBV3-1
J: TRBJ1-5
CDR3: CASSQGTGTHQPQHF
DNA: TGTGCCAGCAGCCAGGGGACAGGGACGCATCAGCCCCAGCATTTT

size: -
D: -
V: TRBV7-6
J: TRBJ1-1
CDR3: CASSLAWMNTEAFF
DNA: TGTGCCAGCAGCTTAGCCTGGATGAACACTGAAGCTTTCTTT

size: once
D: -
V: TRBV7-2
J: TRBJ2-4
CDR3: CVSSDAGWETNIQYF
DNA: TGTGTCAGCAGCGATGCGGGGTGGGAGACAAACATTCAGTACTTC

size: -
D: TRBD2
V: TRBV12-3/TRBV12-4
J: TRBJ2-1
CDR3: CASSSAGLAGVNEQFF
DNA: TGTGCCAGCAGCTCAGCTGGACTAGCGGGGGTCAATGAGCAGTTCTTC

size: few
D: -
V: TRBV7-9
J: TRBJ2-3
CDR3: CASSLGLRITDTQYF
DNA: TGTGCCAGCAGCTTAGGGTTGCGGATCACAGATACGCAGTATTTT

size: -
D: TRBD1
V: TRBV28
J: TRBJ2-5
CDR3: CASSPWDRDQGETQYF
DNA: TGTGCCAGCAGTCCCTGGGACAGGGATCAAGGCGAGACCCAGTACTTC

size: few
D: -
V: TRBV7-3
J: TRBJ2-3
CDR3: CASSAWDGTDTQYF
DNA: TGTGCCAGCAGCGCGTGGGACGGCACAGATACGCAGTATTTT

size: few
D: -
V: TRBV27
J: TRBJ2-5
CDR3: CASRPTWGGGLEETQYF
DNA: TGTGCCAGCAGGCCGACATGGGGTGGTGGTTTAGAAGAGACCCAGTACTTC

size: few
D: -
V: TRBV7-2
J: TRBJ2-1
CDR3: CASSLQRGPYNEQFF
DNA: TGTGCCAGCAGCTTACAACGGGGGCCCTACAATGAGCAGTTCTTC

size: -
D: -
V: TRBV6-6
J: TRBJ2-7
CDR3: CASGGATYEQYF
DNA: TGTGCCAGCGGAGGGGCGACCTACGAGCAGTACTTC